The table lists the clone carrying this T cell receptor beta chain with a few counts. The data were taken from a study of shared clonotypes between healthy human individuals. At the level of the study: Three plates were used per donor for CD4 naive, three for CD4 memory, two for CD8 naive and one for CD8 memory.

The data were produced by immunoSEQ multiplex PCR, yet TCRdb's version contains in-frame clones alone and is incomplete. Among around 1 million clones listed, roughly 72% were seen once. This TCR was recovered from a man younger than 35 in good health. Material: memory CD4+ T cells sorted from blood. Subset of the sample: CD45RA-negative fraction.

CDR3 amino acids: CASSAVLKTQYF. The CDR3 bases are TGTGCCAGCAGTGCGGTTTTGAAGACCCAGTACTTC. This chain uses TRBV2 with TRBJ2-5; D not resolved. V lost 4 bases and J 6 bases, leaving 9 bases between the germline ends. This CDR3 region has 12 residues. Per the germline V gene, CDR1 is SNHLY and CDR2 is FYNNEI.